This T cell receptor beta chain originates from a study of blood T cell repertoires in COVID-19 (dated by TCRdb to about 2020). With regard to the full study: Samples from collaborators originated in the United States, Italy and Spain and spanned both the acute and convalescent phases of COVID-19. The repertoires were made available in a free public database intended to serve as a resource for research on the immune response to SARS-CoV-2. The material from the prospective study consisted of cDNA or gDNA derived from T cells, B-cell-depleted T cells, or PBMCs. Where available, HLA class I and class II types were taken from metadata supplied by the sample provider and were not determined by assay-based typing. The samples were drawn from the first 160 participants of the ongoing ImmuneRACE study and from roughly 1,300 subjects provided by 6 global collaborators. A de-identified subject ID, COVID-19 status, age in years and sex were almost always included in the sample metadata. The dataset comprised deeply sampled blood TCRbeta repertoires from subjects exposed to, actively infected with, or recovered from COVID-19.

With regard to this clone: This receptor's antigen is unknown. The input lacks base qualities; no much larger clone sits a single base away.

The paper as a whole reports these results and caveats: The amount of clinical and demographic metadata varied by source and participant and was provided uncurated.

At one collaborating source in Seattle, patients were enrolled during active infection and were followed longitudinally through the course of disease. The collaborating institutions used their own protocols to collect whole blood in K2EDTA tubes. For TCRbeta analysis, collaborators shipped samples in one of three forms: frozen whole blood, isolated PBMCs, or DNA extracted from either of those sample types. TCRbeta CDR3 regions were amplified from genomic DNA using the immunoSEQ Assay, a bias-controlled multiplex PCR. The original pipeline was this. The number of nucleated cells in each sample was estimated by amplification of reference gene primers within the assay. Sequence reads were collapsed and filtered to measure the absolute abundance of every unique TCRbeta CDR3 rearrangement. For each sample, productive Simpson clonality was calculated as the square root of Simpson's diversity index over productive rearrangements. This immuneACCESS table, as held by TCRdb, lists in-frame sequences with V and J called but not all clones. Of the missing ones, under half trace to an unresolved V gene in checked studies; the others have no known cause. V, J and clone size derive from that table, while D and trimming were established from the DNA sequence. The sample table holds some 180,000 clones, of which roughly 81% were seen once. The top ten clones comprise approximately 9.9% of the sample.

Based on the germline V gene, the CDR1 and CDR2 sequences are MGHRA and YSYEKL. Between the V and J ends, shortened by 4 bases and 0 bases respectively, the junction contains 18 bases. Its CDR3 holds 17 amino acids, cysteine through phenylalanine. Left in the record is the CDR3 DNA by itself, 51 bases read in frame from the first base. The TCR comes from a woman aged 40 to 50 with COVID-19, enrolled during active disease. The rearranged segments are TRBV4-1 and TRBJ1-1, and the D gene may be TRBD1, 6 bases matching. Sample: peripheral blood. The DNA sequence is as follows: TGCGCCAGCAGCCCTACTTTGCCGGGACAAATGAACACTGAAGCTTTCTTT. This translates into CASSPTLPGQMNTEAFF.